One sample yielded the 31 T cell receptor beta chains listed below, sequenced in a study. TCRdb analysed the 5' RACE reads with MiXCR anew, one entry per CDR3 protein. The sample lists about 55,000 distinct CDR3 sequences; 17% were seen once. The sequenced sample was naive CD4+ T cells sorted from blood. Subset here: naive CD4+ T cells, CD4+CD45RA+CD25-. These TCRs come from a female donor with breast cancer.

The chain is built from TRBV28 and TRBJ2-5, with TRBD1 as a possible D gene (6 bases). This CDR3 comprises 14 residues. Germline V gene data show CDR1 as MDHEN and CDR2 as SYDVKM. V was trimmed by 5 bases and J by 4 bases, leaving 14 bases between them. This chain's CDR3 is CASSPQGRGETQYF. DNA of the CDR3: TGTGCCAGCAGTCCACAGGGTCGGGGAGAGACCCAGTACTTC.

This clonotype was seen repeatedly, ten times or more. The chain links TRBV5-6 to TRBJ2-7, with 7 bases identical to TRBD1. Germline CDR1 reads SGHDT; CDR2 reads YYEEEE. With 3 bases clipped from V and 2 bases from J, the junction kept 5 bases outside the gene matches. This CDR3 has 14 residues. CDR3 sequence: CASSSSGGTYEQYF. The CDR3 nucleotides read TGTGCCAGCAGCTCCTCAGGGGGTACCTACGAGCAGTACTTC.

V is TRBV4-2 and J is TRBJ1-1; D call uncertain. The CDR3 extends over 15 amino acids. The germline V and J ends were trimmed by 1 base and 1 base, with 10 bases remaining between them. Germline CDR1 and CDR2: LGHNA and YNFKEQ. The chain's CDR3 is CASSQVGGGNTEAFF. In nucleotides, the CDR3 is TGTGCCAGCAGCCAAGTCGGCGGCGGGAACACTGAAGCTTTCTTT.

This sequence joins TRBV5-1 and TRBJ2-7; 11 bases are a match to TRBD1. The ends lost 4 bases at V and 6 bases at J; junction bases unmatched: 6. The CDR3 has 14 residues. Germline V gives CDR1 SGHRS, CDR2 YFSETQ. CDR3: CASSPGTGGGEQYF. CDR3 DNA sequence: TGCGCCAGCAGCCCCGGGACAGGGGGAGGCGAGCAGTACTTC.

The CDR3 is CASSRGSGTYNEQFF. CDR3 DNA sequence: TGTGCCAGCAGCCGGGGCAGCGGAACCTACAATGAGCAGTTCTTC. V gene TRBV7-2 combines with J gene TRBJ2-1; D may correspond to TRBD1 or TRBD2 (5 bases each). The V end was cut by 5 bases, the J end by 2 bases, with 13 bases between. Germline assignment: CDR1 SGHTA and CDR2 FQGNSA. The length of the CDR3 is 15 residues.

The chain is built from TRBV5-1 and TRBJ1-2; 7 bases are a match to TRBD1. V trimming: 2 bases; J trimming: 3 bases; junction bases outside the gene matches: 1. Germline assignment: CDR1 SGHRS and CDR2 YFSETQ. The CDR3 consists of 13 residues. The CDR3 region is CASSLQGHYGYTF. The CDR3 DNA is TGCGCCAGCAGCTTACAGGGGCACTATGGCTACACCTTC.

This chain uses TRBV10-3 with TRBJ1-2; 8 bases match TRBD1. The CDR3 contains 14 residues. Germline V gene sequence: CDR1 ENHRY, CDR2 SYGVKD. The V gene end was trimmed by 5 bases and the J gene end by 9 bases; junction bases not matched to a gene: 11. The CDR3 spells CAISPPGGESSYTF. The CDR3 nucleotides are TGTGCCATCAGTCCCCCAGGGGGCGAATCGAGCTACACCTTC.

About this clonotype: This sequence may be a read error, since a much larger clone differs from it by one base. DNA of the CDR3: TGTGCCAGCGGCTTAGTTCTGGCGGGGTTAACTTATGGCTACACCTTC. This sequence encodes CASGLVLAGLTYGYTF. The chain employs TRBV7-2 and TRBJ1-2; D not resolved. Germline CDR1 reads SGHTA; CDR2 reads FQGNSA. The CDR3 sequence is 16 residues long.

The chain combines TRBV3-1 with TRBJ1-1, with a possible D match to TRBD1 (5 bases). Trimming took 11 bases from V and 1 from J, leaving 20 bases between them. Per the germline V gene, CDR1 is LGHDT and CDR2 is YNNKEL (reference sequence). The length of the CDR3 is 15 residues. CDR3 amino acids: CACRTGDSRNTEAFF. CDR3 nucleotides: TGTGCCTGTCGAACGGGAGACAGCCGGAACACTGAAGCTTTCTTT.

The CDR3 loop reads CASSLRQGNGEQFF. CDR3 nucleotides: TGTGCCAGCAGCTTGCGGCAGGGGAATGGTGAGCAGTTCTTC. The chain recombines TRBV5-4 with TRBJ2-1; D may be TRBD1 (6 bases). The germline CDR1 and CDR2 sequences are SGHNT and YYREEE (reference sequence). V was pared by 1 base and J by 9 bases, with 14 bases between. This CDR3 contains 14 residues.

This clonotype was seen a few times. This chain connects TRBV4-1 to TRBJ2-1; no firm D call. V lost 2 bases, J lost 0 bases, and 8 bases lay in between. This CDR3 is built from 15 residues. Per germline, CDR1 MGHRA and CDR2 YSYEKL. CDR3 sequence reads: CASSQLPTSYNEQFF. The CDR3 DNA follows: TGCGCCAGCAGCCAACTTCCCACCTCCTACAATGAGCAGTTCTTC.

There are many counts of this clonotype. The chain links TRBV5-5 to TRBJ2-7; D may be TRBD2 (6 bases). CDR1 is SGHKS and CDR2 is YYEKEE in the germline V gene (reference sequence). The CDR3 runs 16 residues. Trimming removed 1 base from V and 0 bases from J, with 14 bases in between. The CDR3, as DNA: TGTGCCAGCAGCTTGTTTGGCGGGAAGAGCTCCTACGAGCAGTACTTC. Encoded protein: CASSLFGGKSSYEQYF.

This clonotype was counted a few times. The gene calls are TRBV28 and TRBJ2-7; D ambiguous. This CDR3 spans 12 amino acids. CDR1 MDHEN and CDR2 SYDVKM come from the germline V gene. Trimming pared 5 bases from V and 3 bases from J, leaving 8 bases between. DNA of the CDR3: TGTGCCAGCAGTCGGTCCGGCTACGAGCAGTACTTC. This gives the protein CASSRSGYEQYF.

This clonotype was detected only a few times. J is TRBJ2-7 and V is TRBV28; D uncertain. This CDR3 contains 15 residues. Trimming removed 7 bases from V and 2 bases from J, with 18 bases in between. Germline-derived CDR1 and CDR2 are MDHEN and SYDVKM. CDR3 sequence reads: CASTLDQRHTYEQYF. In DNA, the CDR3 is TGTGCCAGCACCCTGGACCAGAGACATACCTACGAGCAGTACTTC.

In regard to this clonotype: It may be a read error: a sequence one base away is much more abundant. The chain joins TRBV9 to TRBJ1-1; D gene ambiguous. CDR1 is SGDLS, CDR2 YYNGEE, per germline. The CDR3 is 13 amino acids. CDR3: CASSPMWNTEALF. The CDR3 DNA sequence: TGTGCCAGCAGCCCAATGTGGAACACTGAAGCTTTATTT. The full variable domain, with the rest looked up from reference TRBV9 and TRBJ1-1, is DSGVTQTPKHLITATGQRVTLRCSPRSGDLSVYWYQQSLDQGLQFLIQYYNGEERAKGNILERFSAQQFPDLHSELNLSSLELGDSALYFCASSPMWNTEALFGQGTRLTVV.

This clonotype was seen a few times. J is TRBJ2-5 and V is TRBV9; 11 positions agree with TRBD2. V was pared by 4 bases and J by 0 bases, with 5 bases of the junction left unmatched. The CDR3 is 16 amino acids. CDR1 is SGDLS and CDR2 is YYNGEE in the germline V gene. As DNA, the CDR3 is TGTGCCAGCAGCCCCGGACTAGCGGGTCACCAAGAGACCCAGTACTTC. Its translation is CASSPGLAGHQETQYF.

This clonotype was counted at least ten times. The chain has TRBV28 and TRBJ2-5; 7 bases align to TRBD2. Unmatched junction bases numbered 10, after V lost 4 bases and J lost 5 bases. The CDR3 sequence is 15 residues long. Germline assignment: CDR1 MDHEN and CDR2 SYDVKM. This CDR3 is CASSSPGEGRETQYF. The CDR3 DNA is TGTGCCAGCAGTTCACCGGGGGAGGGCCGGGAGACCCAGTACTTC.

The chain carries TRBV9 and TRBJ2-3; D is perhaps TRBD2 (5 bases). The CDR3 is made up of 13 amino acids. CDR1 and CDR2 from the germline V gene are SGDLS and YYNGEE. Trimming cost V 3 bases and J 6 bases, with 11 bases left between them. The chain's CDR3 is CASSAGLGDTQYF. In nucleotides, the CDR3 is TGTGCCAGCAGCGCCGGACTGGGCGATACGCAGTATTTT. Looking up the rest from reference TRBV9 and TRBJ2-3 gives the full variable domain: DSGVTQTPKHLITATGQRVTLRCSPRSGDLSVYWYQQSLDQGLQFLIQYYNGEERAKGNILERFSAQQFPDLHSELNLSSLELGDSALYFCASSAGLGDTQYFGPGTRLTVL.

This clonotype was detected a few times. The chain joins TRBV3-1 to TRBJ2-3; 7 positions match TRBD2. V was clipped by 4 bases and J by 2 bases; unmatched bases: 9. The CDR3 contains 16 residues. Germline V gives CDR1 LGHDT, CDR2 YNNKEL (reference sequence). Written as DNA, the CDR3 is TGTGCCAGCAGCCCCCTCGGGGGACTAAACACAGATACGCAGTATTTT. It translates to CASSPLGGLNTDTQYF.

This clonotype was seen only once. The junction differs from germline at one of its ends, possibly a read error. The chain couples TRBV20-1 to TRBJ2-1; D is unclear. The CDR3 runs 15 residues. The germline V gene has CDR1 DFQATT and CDR2 SNEGSKA (reference sequence). CDR3 nucleotide sequence: TGCAGTGCTAGAGATCCCCACTTTGAGCTCGATGATCAGTTCTTC. Protein: CSARDPHFELDDQFF.

The rearrangement links TRBV5-1 to TRBJ2-7; perhaps TRBD2 as D (6 bases). Looked up from germline, CDR1 is SGHRS and CDR2 is YFSETQ. The ends were cut back, 0 bases at V and 6 bases at J, with 13 bases in the middle. The CDR3 totals 14 residues. CDR3 in DNA: TGCGCCAGCAGCTTGGACGGGAGTGGATTCGAGCAGTACTTC. Protein product: CASSLDGSGFEQYF.

Comment on this clonotype: The junction departs from the called germline gene at one end, perhaps through a read error. The V gene is TRBV20-1, the J gene TRBJ2-5, with D perhaps matching TRBD2 (5 bases). This CDR3 comprises 14 residues. The germline gives CDR1 DFQATT, CDR2 SNEGSKA (reference sequence). As DNA, the CDR3 is TGCAGTGCTAGGGGATACGGGGTTAAAGAGGCCCAGTACTTC. This translates into CSARGYGVKEAQYF.

This clonotype was counted only a few times. The chain recombines TRBV9 with TRBJ1-2; D unclear. V was cut by 0 bases and J by 2 bases, with 8 bases left in between. This CDR3 has 14 amino acids. Germline V gene sequence: CDR1 SGDLS, CDR2 YYNGEE. CDR3 DNA sequence: TGTGCCAGCAGCGTAGCGCCTGGGAACTATGGCTACACCTTC. It specifies CASSVAPGNYGYTF.

The chain employs TRBV28 and TRBJ2-6; D is unclear. Deletions cut 1 base from V and 12 bases from J, with 4 bases between. The germline CDR1 and CDR2 sequences are MDHEN and SYDVKM. CDR3 length: 11 residues. CDR3 nucleotides: TGTGCCAGCAGTTTATTTGGCGTCCTGACTTTC. Protein: CASSLFGVLTF.

This clonotype has at least ten counts. This chain joins TRBV2 and TRBJ2-2; weak D call: TRBD2 (6 bases). V was clipped by 3 bases and J by 5 bases, with 13 bases between them. The CDR3 covers 15 residues. Germline CDR1 reads SNHLY; CDR2 reads FYNNEI. The CDR3 protein is CASSDQLGGTGELFF. The DNA of the CDR3 is TGTGCCAGCAGTGACCAGCTCGGGGGAACCGGGGAGCTGTTTTTT.

This clonotype was seen many times. V is TRBV5-1 and J is TRBJ2-7; 7 nucleotides agree with TRBD1. Germline V CDR1 and CDR2: SGHRS, YFSETQ. The CDR3 runs to 15 residues. Germline trimming cut 5 bases from V and 2 bases from J; bases unmatched to any gene: 10. In DNA form, the CDR3 reads TGCGCCAGCAGACCAGGTTACAGGGGCACCTACGAGCAGTACTTC. This codes for CASRPGYRGTYEQYF.

This clonotype was observed at least ten times. The rearrangement joins TRBV6-5 to TRBJ2-3; D perhaps matches TRBD2 (5 bases). The CDR3 runs to 12 residues. V dropped 10 bases and J dropped 2 bases, with 10 bases sitting between them. CDR1 and CDR2 (germline): MNHEY, SVGAGI. CDR3 sequence: CATATTTDTQYF. The CDR3 DNA is TGTGCCACCGCGACTACCACAGATACGCAGTATTTT.

This chain connects TRBV5-1 to TRBJ2-3; 8 bases are shared with TRBD2. Germline V gives CDR1 SGHRS, CDR2 YFSETQ. The V segment lost 3 bases and the J segment 0 bases; nucleotides outside the gene matches: 3. The CDR3 is 15 amino acids. The CDR3 sequence is CASSSGLASTDTQYF. CDR3 in DNA: TGCGCCAGCAGCTCTGGACTAGCTAGCACAGATACGCAGTATTTT.

The rearrangement uses TRBV5-1 and TRBJ2-2; 7 bases are shared with TRBD1. This CDR3 spans 15 amino acids. CDR1 and CDR2 (germline): SGHRS, YFSETQ. The V and J ends lost 3 bases and 2 bases, in that order; junction bases with no gene match: 4. CDR3 bases: TGCGCCAGCAGCTCGGGACAGCGAAACACCGGGGAGCTGTTTTTT. Amino acids: CASSSGQRNTGELFF. Together with reference TRBV5-1 and TRBJ2-2, the CDR3 gives the full variable domain: KAGVTQTPRYLIKTRGQQVTLSCSPISGHRSVSWYQQTPGQGLQFLFEYFSETQRNKGNFPGRFSGRQFSNSRSEMNVSTLELGDSALYLCASSSGQRNTGELFFGEGSRLTVL.

This clonotype occurred once. It may be a read error: a sequence one base away is much more abundant. The genes are TRBV29-1 and TRBJ2-7; D is uncertain. V lost 1 base and J lost 5, with 6 bases in between. CDR1 SQVTM and CDR2 ANQGSEA come from the germline V gene. The CDR3 is 11 amino acids. CDR3 in DNA: TGCAGCGTTGAAGTAAACGACGAGCAGTACTTC. It translates to CSVEVNDEQYF.

The genes are TRBV7-3 and TRBJ2-3; D remains unclear. The germline gives CDR1 SGHTA, CDR2 FQGTGA. V shed 3 bases and J shed 1 base, with 8 bases lying between them. The CDR3 has 14 residues. CDR3 region: CASSFAFRTDTQYF. The CDR3 DNA follows: TGTGCCAGCAGCTTCGCTTTCCGCACAGATACGCAGTATTTT. Filled out from reference TRBV7-3 and TRBJ2-3, the complete variable domain reads GAGVSQTPSNKVTEKGKYVELRCDPISGHTALYWYRQSLGQGPEFLIYFQGTGAADDSGLPNDRFFAVRPEGSVSTLKIQRTERGDSAVYLCASSFAFRTDTQYFGPGTRLTVL.